The sequence of this T cell receptor beta chain was determined in a study of T cells after yellow fever vaccination. Notes on the study in general: Although the secondary response was weaker, it peaked faster, at day 5 versus 15.

A word on this clonotype: The antigen is undetermined.

V trimming: 7 bases; J trimming: 4 bases; junction bases outside the gene matches: 7. The CDR3 is made up of 14 amino acids. UMIs were added to TCR cDNA along with a universal primer site when it was made by 5'RACE template switching. One entry per CDR3 protein results from TCRdb running MiXCR on the 5' RACE reads. The sample includes 200,000 to 300,000 distinct CDR3 sequences, around 6.7% of them seen just once. The clonotype was recovered from a man between 25 and 39 years old who received the YFV17D yellow fever vaccine. V gene TRBV12-3 or TRBV12-4 combines with J gene TRBJ1-5; 7 bases are shared with TRBD1. This sample comprised CD4+ T cells sorted from PBMCs, obtained on the day of the yellow fever booster vaccination. CDR3 nucleotides: TGTGCCAGCACTGAGGGGGCAATAAATCAGCCCCAGCATTTT. This gives the protein CASTEGAINQPQHF.